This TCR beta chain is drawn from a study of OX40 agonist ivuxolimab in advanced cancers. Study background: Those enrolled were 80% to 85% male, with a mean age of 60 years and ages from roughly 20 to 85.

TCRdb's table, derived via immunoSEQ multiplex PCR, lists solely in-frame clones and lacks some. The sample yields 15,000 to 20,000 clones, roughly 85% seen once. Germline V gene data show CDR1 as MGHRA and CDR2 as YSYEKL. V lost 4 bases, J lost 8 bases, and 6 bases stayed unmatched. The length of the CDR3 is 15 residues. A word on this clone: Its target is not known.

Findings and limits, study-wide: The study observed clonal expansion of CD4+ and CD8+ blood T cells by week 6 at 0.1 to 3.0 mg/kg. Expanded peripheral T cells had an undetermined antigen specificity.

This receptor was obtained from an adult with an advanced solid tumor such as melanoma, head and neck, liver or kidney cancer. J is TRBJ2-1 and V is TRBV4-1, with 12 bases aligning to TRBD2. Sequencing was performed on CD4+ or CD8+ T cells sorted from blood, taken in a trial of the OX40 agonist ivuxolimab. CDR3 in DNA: TGCGCCAGCAGCCCCTCTAGCGGGAGGGCTGATGAGCAGTTCTTC. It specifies CASSPSSGRADEQFF.